One sample yielded the 20 T cell receptor beta chains listed below, sequenced in a study of spatial heterogeneity in lung cancer. Time point given: blood at routine non-recurrence follow-up after resection. TCRdb ran MiXCR on the 5' RACE reads and lists one entry per CDR3 protein. The data show 2,400 or so distinct CDR3 sequences, roughly 27% seen once. Sequencing used PBMCs, obtained at follow-up. The source is a male donor with early-stage non-small cell lung cancer.

As concerns this clonotype: Because this beta chain is a stray read in a library intended to capture alpha chains, its abundance should not be given much weight. The gene calls are TRBV20-1 and TRBJ2-4; D gene ambiguous. The germline V gene has CDR1 DFQATT and CDR2 SNEGSKA (reference sequence). The CDR3 spans 15 residues. V was pared by 6 bases and J by 3 bases, with 18 bases between. The CDR3 sequence is CSAIKPQVFKNIQYF. Written as DNA, the CDR3 is TGCAGTGCCATTAAACCCCAGGTTTTCAAAAACATTCAGTACTTC.

Worth noting for this clonotype: For a library built for alpha chains, this beta chain is a stray read; little rests on its size. The CDR3 DNA reads TGTGCCAGCAGCCGCCTGTTCTACGAGCAGTACTTC. Protein sequence: CASSRLFYEQYF. V is TRBV6-1 and J is TRBJ2-7; no clear D gene. V lost 6 bases and J lost 3, with 9 bases in between. Germline CDR1 reads MNHNS; CDR2 reads SASEGT. The CDR3 covers 12 residues.

A word on this clonotype: The library was built for alpha chains, so this beta chain is an off-target read and its size means little. The CDR3 DNA reads as TGTGCCAGCAGCGGGGGGACTCAAGAGACCCAGTACTTC. Translation gives CASSGGTQETQYF. V and J are TRBV7-2 and TRBJ2-5; tentative D call: TRBD2 (6 bases). Germline assignment: CDR1 SGHTA and CDR2 FQGNSA. Trimming removed 5 bases at V and 2 bases at J, with 9 bases between. There are 13 residues in the CDR3. The full variable domain, rest sourced from reference TRBV7-2 and TRBJ2-5, is GAGVSQSPSNKVTEKGKDVELRCDPISGHTALYWYRQSLGQGLEFLIYFQGNSAPDKSGLPSDRFSAERTGGSVSTLTIQRTQQEDSAVYLCASSGGTQETQYFGPGTRLLVL.

This clonotype was picked up a small number of times. This beta chain represents an off-target read in a library built for alpha chains; its size is of limited meaning. V gene TRBV7-2 combines with J gene TRBJ2-1; tentative D call: TRBD1 (6 bases). V lost 11 bases, J lost 2 bases, and 10 bases lay in between. CDR1 SGHTA and CDR2 FQGNSA come from the germline V gene. The CDR3 sequence is 12 residues long. The CDR3 bases are TGTGCCCTTGGACAGCCCTACAATGAGCAGTTCTTC. Its protein product is CALGQPYNEQFF.

Regarding this clonotype: This beta chain slipped into a library made for alpha chains as a stray read, so its size is not meaningful. V usage is TRBV6-2 or TRBV6-3 and J usage is TRBJ2-2; 8 bases are shared with TRBD2. This CDR3 spans 18 amino acids. V was pared by 6 bases and J by 5 bases, with 17 bases of the junction left unmatched. Per the germline V gene, CDR1 is MNHEY and CDR2 is SVGEGT. The CDR3 spells CASRQRSRSGSGTGELFF. The CDR3 DNA reads as TGTGCCAGCAGACAACGGTCCCGAAGCGGGAGTGGAACCGGGGAGCTGTTTTTT.

This clonotype was recorded a few times. A library made for alpha chains picked up this beta chain off target, so its size means little. V is TRBV24-1 and J is TRBJ2-2, with D possibly TRBD2 on 5 matching bases. Germline CDR1 is KGHDR and CDR2 is SFDVKD. The ends were cut back, 7 bases at V and 6 bases at J, with 11 bases in the middle. CDR3 length: 13 residues. CDR3 loop: CATSGLASGELFF. The DNA of the CDR3 is TGTGCCACCAGCGGACTCGCCTCCGGGGAGCTGTTTTTT.

This clonotype was found a few times. This beta chain is a stray read from a library made for alpha chains; its abundance is not meaningful. The chain couples TRBV6-5 to TRBJ2-1; 9 bases are a match to TRBD1. The V and J ends lost 6 bases and 8 bases, in that order; junction bases with no gene match: 11. The CDR3 covers 15 residues. Germline CDR1 reads MNHEY; CDR2 reads SVGAGI. CDR3 in amino acids: CASSFGQGYRHEQFF. The DNA of the CDR3 is TGTGCCAGCAGCTTCGGACAGGGGTACCGCCATGAGCAGTTCTTC.

This clonotype has a handful of counts. Being off target in a library aimed at alpha chains, this beta chain has a size of little meaning. The chain recombines TRBV28 with TRBJ2-7; D not resolved. The V end lost 6 bases, the J end lost 0 bases, and 15 bases lay between the germline ends. Germline values: CDR1 MDHEN, CDR2 SYDVKM. The CDR3 length is 15 residues. Written as DNA, the CDR3 is TGTGCCAGCAGCGGAACGTCCCAAGGCTCCTACGAGCAGTACTTC. Its protein is CASSGTSQGSYEQYF.

With regard to this clonotype: This beta chain is a stray sequence in a library constructed for alpha chains; its clone size is not meaningful. The genes are TRBV10-3 and TRBJ2-3; TRBD2 matches at 9 bases. J lost 6 bases, V lost 5 bases, and 15 bases had no gene match. The CDR3 runs 17 residues. Germline CDR1 and CDR2: ENHRY and SYGVKD. The CDR3 nucleotides are TGTGCCATCAGTTATTACAGCGGGAGGAGAAGAAGGGATACGCAGTATTTT. Protein sequence: CAISYYSGRRRRDTQYF.

On this clonotype: This beta chain was picked up by a library intended for alpha chains and is off target, so its count carries little meaning. This chain joins TRBV7-3 and TRBJ2-3, with D possibly being TRBD1 (6 bases). The CDR3 covers 15 residues. Per germline, CDR1 SGHTA and CDR2 FQGTGA. Trimming left V 2 bases short and J 4 bases short, with 13 bases between. The CDR3 bases are TGTGCCAGCAGCTTACGTCTGGCAGGGGCAGATACGCAGTATTTT. Translated: CASSLRLAGADTQYF.

Worth noting for this clonotype: This beta chain represents an off-target read in a library built for alpha chains; its size is of limited meaning. The chain is built from TRBV29-1 and TRBJ2-5; D is possibly TRBD1 (5 bases). This CDR3 region has 11 residues. Looked up from germline, CDR1 is SQVTM and CDR2 is ANQGSEA. V was cut by 7 bases and J by 5 bases, with 11 bases left in between. The CDR3 sequence is CSAGQAETQYF. The CDR3 bases are TGCAGCGCCGGACAAGCGGAGACCCAGTACTTC.

On this clonotype: This beta chain represents an off-target read in a library built for alpha chains; its size is of limited meaning. The chain employs TRBV20-1 and TRBJ2-3, with a weak D call TRBD2 (6 bases). There are 15 residues in the CDR3. V was pared by 3 bases and J by 6 bases, with 19 bases between. Per germline, CDR1 DFQATT and CDR2 SNEGSKA (reference sequence). The CDR3 region is CSASPRGGVSDTQYF. CDR3 nucleotides: TGCAGTGCTAGCCCCCGGGGAGGAGTAAGTGATACGCAGTATTTT.

As for this clonotype: Since it is a stray read in a library aimed at alpha chains, this beta chain has a size that is not meaningful. The chain has TRBV28 and TRBJ2-3; D gene uncertain. V lost 2 bases to trimming and J lost 7 bases, with 10 bases between them. CDR3 length: 13 amino acids. CDR1 is MDHEN and CDR2 is SYDVKM in the germline V gene. In nucleotides, the CDR3 is TGTGCCAGCAGTTTAACTTACCCTTATACGCAGTATTTT. Amino acids: CASSLTYPYTQYF. Supplemented by reference TRBV28 and TRBJ2-3, the full variable domain reads DVKVTQSSRYLVKRTGEKVFLECVQDMDHENMFWYRQDPGLGLRLIYFSYDVKMKEKGDIPEGYSVSREKKERFSLILESASTNQTSMYLCASSLTYPYTQYFGPGTRLTVL.

There are a few counts of this clonotype. Within a library made for alpha chains, this beta chain is off target, and its count is uninformative. This rearrangement joins TRBV11-3 to TRBJ2-1; D perhaps matches TRBD2 (5 bases). V was pared by 3 bases and J by 4 bases, with 7 bases between. The length of the CDR3 is 13 residues. The germline V gene has CDR1 SGHNT and CDR2 YENEEA. The CDR3 DNA follows: TGTGCCAGCAGCTTGGGCGGGTACAATGAGCAGTTCTTC. Residues: CASSLGGYNEQFF.

This clonotype counts as large (0.1 to 1%). As an off-target read in a library built for alpha chains, this beta chain has a frequency of little significance. The rearrangement uses TRBV11-1 and TRBJ2-7; no clear D gene. Trimming removed 5 bases at V and 0 bases at J, with 8 bases between. Germline V CDR1 and CDR2: SGHAT, FQDESV (reference sequence). The CDR3 sequence is 13 residues long. The CDR3 nucleotides read TGTGCCAGCAGCCCCGGCGGCTCCTACGAGCAGTACTTC. Translated, it gives CASSPGGSYEQYF.

As for this clonotype: Since it is a stray read in a library aimed at alpha chains, this beta chain has a size that is not meaningful. CDR3 loop: CASSQAGSYNEQFF. The CDR3 coding sequence is TGTGCCAGCAGCCAAGCTGGGTCCTACAATGAGCAGTTCTTC. The rearrangement uses TRBV14 and TRBJ2-1; D is unresolved. Trimming stripped 1 base from V and 1 base from J, with 5 bases between. This CDR3 contains 14 residues. Germline V gene lookup returns CDR1 SGHDN and CDR2 FVKESK.

By frequency in the sample, this clonotype is medium-sized. With the library built for alpha chains, this beta chain is off target and its frequency is not meaningful. The chain carries TRBV10-3 and TRBJ2-7; TRBD2 matches 9 bases. Trimming took 6 bases from V and 3 from J; bases not matched to a gene: 15. Germline-derived CDR1 and CDR2 are ENHRY and SYGVKD. The CDR3 length is 17 residues. Here the CDR3 reads CAISPHTGTSPYYEQYF. As DNA, the CDR3 is TGTGCCATCAGCCCCCATACCGGGACTAGCCCATACTACGAGCAGTACTTC.

Of note for this clonotype: In a library made to pick up alpha chains, this beta chain is a stray read with a size that means little. The CDR3 DNA reads as TGTGCCACCGGACTATCGACCTACGAGCAGTACTTC. Its protein product is CATGLSTYEQYF. The chain employs TRBV28 and TRBJ2-7, with D perhaps TRBD2 (6 bases). Germline values: CDR1 MDHEN, CDR2 SYDVKM. CDR3 length equals 12 residues. V shed 10 bases and J shed 2 bases, with 12 bases lying between them.

This clonotype was counted a few times. The library was designed around alpha chains, so this beta chain is a stray read whose abundance carries little weight. The chain recombines TRBV29-1 with TRBJ1-1; maybe TRBD1 (6 bases). CDR1 and CDR2 (germline): SQVTM, ANQGSEA. V shed 4 bases and J shed 1 base, with 10 bases lying between them. CDR3 size: 13 residues. The CDR3 spells CSVALQGNTEAFF. The CDR3 region has the DNA TGCAGCGTTGCCCTACAGGGGAACACTGAAGCTTTCTTT.

This clonotype has a handful of counts. Because the library targeted alpha chains, this beta chain is an off-target read whose size means little. This rearrangement joins TRBV28 to TRBJ2-7; D remains unclear. From germline, CDR1 is MDHEN and CDR2 SYDVKM. The CDR3 runs to 10 residues. The V end was cut by 8 bases, the J end by 5 bases, with 7 bases between. CDR3 amino acids: CASGVDEQYF. In nucleotides, the CDR3 is TGTGCCAGCGGAGTCGACGAGCAGTACTTC.